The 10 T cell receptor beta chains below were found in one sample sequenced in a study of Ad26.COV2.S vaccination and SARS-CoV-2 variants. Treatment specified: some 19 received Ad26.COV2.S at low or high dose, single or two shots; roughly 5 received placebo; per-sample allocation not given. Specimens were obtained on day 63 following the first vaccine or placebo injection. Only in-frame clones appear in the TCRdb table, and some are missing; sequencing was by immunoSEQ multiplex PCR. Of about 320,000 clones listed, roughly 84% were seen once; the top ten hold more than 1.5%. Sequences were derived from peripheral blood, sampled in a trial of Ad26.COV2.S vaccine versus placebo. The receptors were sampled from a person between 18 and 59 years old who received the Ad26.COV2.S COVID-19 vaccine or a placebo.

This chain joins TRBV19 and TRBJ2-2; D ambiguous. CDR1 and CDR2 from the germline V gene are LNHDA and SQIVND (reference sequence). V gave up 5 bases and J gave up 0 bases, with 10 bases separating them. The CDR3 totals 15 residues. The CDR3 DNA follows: TGTGCCAGTAGTTCGCGCACCCCGAACACCGGGGAGCTGTTTTTT. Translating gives CASSSRTPNTGELFF.

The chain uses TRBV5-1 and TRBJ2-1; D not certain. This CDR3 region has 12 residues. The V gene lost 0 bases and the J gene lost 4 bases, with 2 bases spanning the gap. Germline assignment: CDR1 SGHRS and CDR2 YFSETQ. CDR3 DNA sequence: TGCGCCAGCAGCTTGGATTACAATGAGCAGTTCTTC. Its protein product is CASSLDYNEQFF. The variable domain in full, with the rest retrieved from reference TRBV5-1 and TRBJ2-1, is KAGVTQTPRYLIKTRGQQVTLSCSPISGHRSVSWYQQTPGQGLQFLFEYFSETQRNKGNFPGRFSGRQFSNSRSEMNVSTLELGDSALYLCASSLDYNEQFFGPGTRLTVL.

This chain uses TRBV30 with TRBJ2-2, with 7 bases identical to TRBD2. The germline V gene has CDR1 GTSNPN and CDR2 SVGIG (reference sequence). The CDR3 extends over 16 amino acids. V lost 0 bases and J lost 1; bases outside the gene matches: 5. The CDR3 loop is CAWSVFQRGNTGELFF. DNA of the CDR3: TGTGCCTGGAGTGTATTCCAGCGGGGGAACACCGGGGAGCTGTTTTTT.

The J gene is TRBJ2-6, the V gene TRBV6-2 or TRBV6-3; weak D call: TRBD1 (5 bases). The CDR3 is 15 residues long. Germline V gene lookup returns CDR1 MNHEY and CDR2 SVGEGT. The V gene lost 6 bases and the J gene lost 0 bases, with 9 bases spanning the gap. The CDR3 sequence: CASRYDSSGANVLTF. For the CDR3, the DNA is TGTGCCAGCAGATACGACAGCTCTGGGGCCAACGTCCTGACTTTC.

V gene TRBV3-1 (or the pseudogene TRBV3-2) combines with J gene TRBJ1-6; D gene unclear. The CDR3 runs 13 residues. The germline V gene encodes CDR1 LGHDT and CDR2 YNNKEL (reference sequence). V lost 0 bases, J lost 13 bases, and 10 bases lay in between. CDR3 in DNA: TGTGCCAGCAGCCAAGATCTTTGGGCGCCCCTCCACTTT. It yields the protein CASSQDLWAPLHF.

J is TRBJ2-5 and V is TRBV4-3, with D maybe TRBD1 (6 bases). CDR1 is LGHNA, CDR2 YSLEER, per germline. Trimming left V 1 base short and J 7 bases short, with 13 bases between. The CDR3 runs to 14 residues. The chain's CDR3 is CASSQVQGLGTQYF. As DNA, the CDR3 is TGCGCCAGCAGCCAAGTACAGGGCCTAGGGACCCAGTACTTC.

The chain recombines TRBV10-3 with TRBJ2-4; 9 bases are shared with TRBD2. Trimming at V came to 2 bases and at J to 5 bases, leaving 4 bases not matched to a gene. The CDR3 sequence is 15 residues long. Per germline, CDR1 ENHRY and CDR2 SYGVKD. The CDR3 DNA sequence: TGTGCCATCAGTGAGCCGGCTAGCGGGGAAAACATTCAGTACTTC. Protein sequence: CAISEPASGENIQYF.

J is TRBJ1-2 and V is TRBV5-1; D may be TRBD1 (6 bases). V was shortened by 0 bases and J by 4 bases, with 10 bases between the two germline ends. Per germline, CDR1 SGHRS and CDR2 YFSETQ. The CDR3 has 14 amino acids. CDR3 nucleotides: TGCGCCAGCAGCTTGGCCGGACAGAGCTATGGCTACACCTTC. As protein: CASSLAGQSYGYTF.

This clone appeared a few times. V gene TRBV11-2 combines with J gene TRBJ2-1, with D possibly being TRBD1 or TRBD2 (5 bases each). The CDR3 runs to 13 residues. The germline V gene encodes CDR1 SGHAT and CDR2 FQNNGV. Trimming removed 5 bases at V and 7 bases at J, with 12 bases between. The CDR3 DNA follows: TGTGCCAGCAGCGGGCTAGCAGGGAATGAGCAGTTCTTC. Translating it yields CASSGLAGNEQFF.

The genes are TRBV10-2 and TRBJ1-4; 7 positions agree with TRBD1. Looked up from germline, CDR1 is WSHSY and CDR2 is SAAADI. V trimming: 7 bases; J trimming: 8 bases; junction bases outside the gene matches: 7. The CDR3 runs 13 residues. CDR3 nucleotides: TGCGCCAGCAAGCAGGGGGACGCGGAAAAACTGTTTTTT. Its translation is CASKQGDAEKLFF.